This record concerns one T cell receptor (beta chain) sequence. The CDR3 loop spans 12 amino acids. V gave up 6 bases and J gave up 7 bases, with 10 bases separating them. Germline CDR1 MNHEY, CDR2 SVGEGT. This sample stems from a study of T cell responses to AZD1222 COVID-19 vaccine. The repertoire was sequenced with immunoSEQ multiplex PCR; TCRdb's copy has only in-frame clones and lacks some. The sample lists 90,000 to 150,000 clones, approximately 90% occurring once. V and J are TRBV6-2 or TRBV6-3 and TRBJ2-1; D is possibly TRBD1 (5 bases). The sequence was obtained from an adult in good health. Material: peripheral blood, obtained on day 0 of AZD1222 vaccination. In nucleotides, the CDR3 is TGTGCCAGCAGCCGCAGGGTAAATGAGCAGTTCTTC. This sequence encodes CASSRRVNEQFF.